This T cell receptor beta chain was identified during a study of control samples from healthy donors and cancer patients. Trimming shortened V by 1 base and J by 6 bases, and 17 bases separated the two germline ends. This CDR3 comprises 16 residues. Per the germline V gene, CDR1 is SGHTA and CDR2 is FQGNSA. TCRdb keeps only in-frame clones here, not all; method: immunoSEQ multiplex PCR. The table records about 120,000 clones, around 92% of them present only once. The sample was PBMCs. The V call is TRBV7-2, the J call TRBJ2-3; D is undetermined. This receptor was obtained from a man at least 80 years old with head and neck cancer. The CDR3 coding sequence is TGTGCCAGCAGCTTAGGCCCGACTCTAACTGGGGATACGCAGTATTTT. Protein product: CASSLGPTLTGDTQYF.